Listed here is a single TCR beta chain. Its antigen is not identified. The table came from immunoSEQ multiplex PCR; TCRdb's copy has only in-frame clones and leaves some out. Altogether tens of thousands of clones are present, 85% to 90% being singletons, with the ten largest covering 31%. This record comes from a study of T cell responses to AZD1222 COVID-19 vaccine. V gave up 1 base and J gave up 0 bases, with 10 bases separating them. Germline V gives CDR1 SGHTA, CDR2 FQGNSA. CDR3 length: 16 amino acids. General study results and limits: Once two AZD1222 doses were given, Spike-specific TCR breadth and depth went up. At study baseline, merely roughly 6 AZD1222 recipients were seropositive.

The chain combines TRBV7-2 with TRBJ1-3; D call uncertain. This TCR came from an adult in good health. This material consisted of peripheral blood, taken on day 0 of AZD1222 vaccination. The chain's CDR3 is CASSLVGSLSGNTIYF. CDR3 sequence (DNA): TGTGCCAGCAGCTTAGTAGGCAGCCTCTCTGGAAACACCATATATTTT. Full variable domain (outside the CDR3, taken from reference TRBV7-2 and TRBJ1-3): GAGVSQSPSNKVTEKGKDVELRCDPISGHTALYWYRQSLGQGLEFLIYFQGNSAPDKSGLPSDRFSAERTGGSVSTLTIQRTQQEDSAVYLCASSLVGSLSGNTIYFGEGSWLTVV.